This TCR beta chain was recovered during a study of blood T cell repertoires in COVID-19. Those enrolled, adults aged roughly 18 to 100 years, came from around 24 US areas. The V and J ends lost 8 bases and 4 bases respectively, with 12 bases between them. The CDR3 runs 13 residues. Germline V gene lookup returns CDR1 MNHEY and CDR2 SVGAGI. Some clones are missing from TCRdb's copy, which holds only in-frame ones; the method was immunoSEQ multiplex PCR. The data hold about 440,000 clones, with about 85% observed a single time. The receptor was isolated from a woman aged 18-29 years with acute COVID-19. The chain combines TRBV6-5 with TRBJ1-3, with D perhaps TRBD1 (5 bases). Sequencing was performed on PBMCs or T cells enriched from blood (not recorded which). The CDR3 here is CASREGNGNTIYF. The CDR3 coding sequence is TGTGCCAGCCGGGAGGGGAACGGAAACACCATATATTTT.